These 32 T cell receptor beta chains were sequenced from one sample in a study of OX40 agonist ivuxolimab in advanced cancers. TCRdb's copy holds only in-frame clones and misses some; the assay was immunoSEQ multiplex PCR. The sample carries around 34,000 clones, 79% recorded once. The sample here was CD4+ or CD8+ T cells sorted from blood, taken in a trial of the OX40 agonist ivuxolimab. These receptor sequences come from an adult with an advanced solid tumor such as melanoma, head and neck, liver or kidney cancer.

This sequence joins TRBV7-3 and TRBJ2-1, with 16 bases that match TRBD2. The J segment lost 7 bases and the V segment lost 4 bases, leaving 16 bases of the junction unmatched. Germline V gene lookup returns CDR1 SGHTA and CDR2 FQGTGA. The CDR3 spans 20 residues. The CDR3: CASSSYASGTSGGARNEQFF. CDR3 DNA: TGTGCCAGCAGCTCCTACGCCTCCGGGACTAGCGGGGGGGCCAGGAATGAGCAGTTCTTC.

The chain couples TRBV7-3 to TRBJ2-1; D is possibly TRBD2 (6 bases). Trimming took off 0 bases at V and 6 bases at J, with 12 bases between the two ends. This CDR3 spans 15 amino acids. Germline V gene lookup returns CDR1 SGHTA and CDR2 FQGTGA. The CDR3 DNA is TGTGCCAGCAGCTTAACGGCGGGAACGGGCAATGAGCAGTTCTTC. As protein: CASSLTAGTGNEQFF.

The gene calls are TRBV6-4 and TRBJ2-3; a weak D match, TRBD2 (5 bases). This CDR3 region has 15 residues. CDR1 is MRHNA and CDR2 is SNTAGT in the germline V gene. V was pared by 0 bases and J by 1 base, with 8 bases between. The CDR3: CASSDSSGGTDTQYF. In nucleotides, the CDR3 is TGTGCCAGCAGTGACTCGAGCGGCGGCACAGATACGCAGTATTTT.

As for this clone: The junction departs from germline at one end; a sequencing error may be responsible. The chain recombines TRBV28 with TRBJ2-3; 7 bases match TRBD2. The CDR3 covers 16 residues. The germline V gene has CDR1 MDHEN and CDR2 SYDVKM. The CDR3 here is CASYPSWREYIPYYSF. As DNA, the CDR3 is TGTGCCAGCTACCCAAGCTGGCGGGAGTATATCCCTTATTATTCTTTT.

The rearrangement uses TRBV30 and TRBJ2-5; TRBD2 matches 7 bases. Gene TRBJ2-7 matches the end of the DNA better, so the J call may be wrong. Germline CDR1 reads GTSNPN; CDR2 reads SVGIG (reference sequence). This CDR3 comprises 16 residues. The CDR3 region is CAWSGVRGRGSYEQYF. The DNA of the CDR3 is TGTGCCTGGAGTGGGGTACGCGGGAGAGGGTCCTACGAGCAGTACTTC.

This clone was seen a few times. The rearrangement uses TRBV6-5 and TRBJ1-4; tentatively, D is TRBD1 (5 bases). Germline V gives CDR1 MNHEY, CDR2 SVGAGI. Trimming left V 0 bases short and J 8 bases short, with 13 bases between. This CDR3 is built from 15 residues. The CDR3 loop is CASSYSINGGEKLFF. The CDR3 nucleotides read TGTGCCAGCAGTTACTCTATCAATGGGGGAGAAAAACTGTTTTTT.

The J gene is TRBJ2-5, the V gene TRBV7-2; 9 positions match TRBD2. V trimming: 3 bases; J trimming: 4 bases; junction bases outside the gene matches: 6. The germline gives CDR1 SGHTA, CDR2 FQGNSA. CDR3 length equals 15 residues. The CDR3 DNA follows: TGTGCCAGCAGCTTCGGCGGGGGGGCCGGAGAGACCCAGTACTTC. This encodes CASSFGGGAGETQYF.

The genes are TRBV27 and TRBJ1-4; the D gene is possibly TRBD1 (6 bases). Germline V gene sequence: CDR1 MNHEY, CDR2 SMNVEV (reference sequence). This CDR3 is built from 17 residues. The ends were cut back, 7 bases at V and 7 bases at J, with 25 bases in the middle. The CDR3 sequence is CASMSLGGARFGEKLFF. The CDR3 DNA follows: TGTGCCAGCATGAGTTTAGGGGGGGCGCGTTTTGGTGAAAAACTGTTTTTT.

The chain employs TRBV29-1 and TRBJ1-3, with TRBD1 matching 9 bases. The junction had 1 base not matched to a gene; V was cut back by 3 bases and J by 4 bases. From germline, CDR1 is SQVTM and CDR2 ANQGSEA. CDR3 length: 13 amino acids. CDR3 sequence: CSVETGGGNTIYF. In DNA, the CDR3 is TGCAGCGTTGAGACAGGGGGAGGAAACACCATATATTTT.

V is TRBV9 and J is TRBJ2-7, with D unresolved. V was pared by 0 bases and J by 2 bases, with 9 bases between. This CDR3 is 14 amino acids long. Germline-derived CDR1 and CDR2 are SGDLS and YYNGEE. The DNA for the CDR3 is TGTGCCAGCAGCGTAGGTGGGATCCCCTACGAGCAGTACTTC. Translating it yields CASSVGGIPYEQYF.

This sequence joins TRBV5-5 and TRBJ2-1, with 12 bases identical to TRBD2. The V segment lost 0 bases and the J segment 9 bases; nucleotides outside the gene matches: 4. CDR1 is SGHKS and CDR2 is YYEKEE in the germline V gene (reference sequence). This CDR3 spans 15 amino acids. The CDR3: CASSLVLAGGAEQFF. For the CDR3, the DNA is TGTGCCAGCAGCTTGGTACTAGCGGGAGGTGCTGAGCAGTTCTTC.

The rearrangement uses TRBV7-2 and TRBJ2-5; possibly TRBD1 for D (5 bases). This CDR3 contains 13 residues. Trimming took off 6 bases at V and 7 bases at J, with 15 bases between the two ends. CDR1 is SGHTA and CDR2 is FQGNSA in the germline V gene. DNA of the CDR3: TGTGCCAGCAGACAGGACCGAGTGGGGACCCAGTACTTC. The encoded protein is CASRQDRVGTQYF.

This clone was seen just once. The CDR3 is CASSMPGQGIHEQYF. DNA for the CDR3: TGTGCCAGCAGTATGCCGGGACAGGGGATCCACGAGCAGTACTTC. The chain is built from TRBV6-6 and TRBJ2-7; TRBD1 agrees at 10 bases. The CDR3 is 15 amino acids. Germline V CDR1 and CDR2: MNHNY, SVGAGI (reference sequence). V shed 5 bases and J 5 bases; nucleotides not matched to a gene: 9.

This chain joins TRBV9 and TRBJ2-5, with D possibly TRBD2 on 5 matching bases. The end of the DNA aligns better with TRBJ2-7, so the J call may be wrong. From germline, CDR1 is SGDLS and CDR2 YYNGEE. This CDR3 region has 13 residues. The CDR3 coding sequence is TGTGCCAGCAGCGTGTACGGAGGCTACGAGCAGTACTTC. It codes for CASSVYGGYEQYF.

The chain employs TRBV5-6 and TRBJ2-3; no clear D gene. The CDR3 loop spans 14 amino acids. The germline V gene encodes CDR1 SGHDT and CDR2 YYEEEE. V was pared by 2 bases and J by 7 bases, with 14 bases between. CDR3 amino acids: CASSLIVGSNTQYF. CDR3 bases: TGTGCCAGCAGCTTAATAGTAGGGTCAAATACGCAGTATTTT.

The chain combines TRBV5-1 with TRBJ2-3; 10 bases align to TRBD1. Germline CDR1 reads SGHRS; CDR2 reads YFSETQ. This CDR3 is built from 14 residues. V dropped 1 base and J dropped 6; count of bases not matched to a gene: 2. This CDR3 reads CASSLRDRGDTQYF. The CDR3 DNA follows: TGCGCCAGCAGCTTGAGGGACAGGGGTGATACGCAGTATTTT.

This chain connects TRBV5-4 to TRBJ2-1; 8 nucleotides agree with TRBD2. The trim removed 6 bases at V and 6 bases at J, leaving 11 bases unmatched. Germline loops: CDR1 SGHNT, CDR2 YYREEE (reference sequence). The CDR3 has 15 residues. The CDR3 reads CASKPGGGEGNEQFF. For the CDR3, the DNA is TGTGCCAGCAAGCCCGGGGGGGGCGAGGGCAATGAGCAGTTCTTC. Full variable domain (rest looked up from reference TRBV5-4 and TRBJ2-1): ETGVTQSPTHLIKTRGQQVTLRCSSQSGHNTVSWYQQALGQGPQFIFQYYREEENGRGNFPPRFSGLQFPNYSSELNVNALELDDSALYLCASKPGGGEGNEQFFGPGTRLTVL.

V gene TRBV18 combines with J gene TRBJ2-3; TRBD2 matches 9 bases. V dropped 2 bases and J dropped 1; count of bases not matched to a gene: 1. There are 15 residues in the CDR3. Germline V CDR1 and CDR2: KGHSH, LQKENI. The CDR3 DNA reads as TGTGCCAGCTCACCAAAGCGGGGGGGCACAGATACGCAGTATTTT. The encoded protein is CASSPKRGGTDTQYF. The variable domain in full, completed from reference TRBV18 and TRBJ2-3, reads NAGVMQNPRHLVRRRGQEARLRCSPMKGHSHVYWYRQLPEEGLKFMVYLQKENIIDESGMPKERFSAEFPKEGPSILRIQQVVRGDSAAYFCASSPKRGGTDTQYFGPGTRLTVL.

The CDR3: CASSYSTKGVYGYTF. CDR3 in DNA: TGTGCCAGCAGTTACTCGACAAAGGGAGTCTATGGCTACACCTTC. The rearrangement links TRBV6-5 to TRBJ1-2; no definite D call. The CDR3 extends over 15 amino acids. V was clipped by 0 bases and J by 4 bases, with 12 bases between them. The V gene's germline CDR1 is MNHEY and CDR2 SVGAGI.

This clone has more than one count but fewer than ten. The chain uses TRBV28 and TRBJ2-1; 12 bases are shared with TRBD2. The germline gives CDR1 MDHEN, CDR2 SYDVKM. After removal of 4 bases from V and 4 bases from J, the junction contained 8 bases not matched to a gene. The length of the CDR3 is 17 residues. Here the CDR3 DNA reads TGTGCCAGCAGTTCTATGACTAGCGGGAGAAGTTACAATGAGCAGTTCTTC. This translates into CASSSMTSGRSYNEQFF.

This clone was recorded only once. V usage is TRBV7-3 and J usage is TRBJ2-4; D perhaps matches TRBD1 (5 bases). Trimming shortened V by 3 bases and J by 2 bases, and 8 bases separated the two germline ends. CDR3 length equals 14 residues. Germline CDR1 and CDR2: SGHTA and FQGTGA. The CDR3 DNA reads TGTGCCAGCAGCTTTAAGGGGACCAAAAACATTCAGTACTTC. Protein product: CASSFKGTKNIQYF. The complete variable domain, with remaining parts taken from reference TRBV7-3 and TRBJ2-4, reads GAGVSQTPSNKVTEKGKYVELRCDPISGHTALYWYRQSLGQGPEFLIYFQGTGAADDSGLPNDRFFAVRPEGSVSTLKIQRTERGDSAVYLCASSFKGTKNIQYFGAGTRLSVL.

This chain links TRBV6-5 with TRBJ1-6, with D perhaps TRBD1 (6 bases). Trimming removed 5 bases from V and 7 bases from J, with 15 bases in between. From germline, CDR1 is MNHEY and CDR2 SVGAGI. The CDR3 covers 15 residues. The CDR3 protein is CASSTRWTANSPLHF. CDR3 nucleotide sequence: TGTGCCAGCAGTACCCGGTGGACAGCAAATTCACCCCTCCACTTT.

This chain uses TRBV11-1 with TRBJ2-3, with 8 bases fitting TRBD2. Germline V gene lookup returns CDR1 SGHAT and CDR2 FQDESV (reference sequence). This CDR3 region has 17 residues. V dropped 4 bases and J dropped 2; count of bases not matched to a gene: 11. CDR3 sequence: CASSSVSGGLITDTQYF. In DNA form, the CDR3 reads TGTGCCAGCAGCTCCGTGAGCGGGGGACTGATCACAGATACGCAGTATTTT.

As to this clone: Additional DNA sequences in this sample encode the identical CDR3. The V gene is TRBV11-2, the J gene TRBJ2-1, with D possibly being TRBD1 or TRBD2 (5 bases each). Germline CDR1 SGHAT, CDR2 FQNNGV. V dropped 2 bases and J dropped 1 base, with 9 bases sitting between them. This CDR3 region has 15 residues. Here the CDR3 reads CASSLRGVSYNEQFF. The CDR3 nucleotides read TGTGCCAGCAGCTTAAGGGGAGTGTCCTACAATGAGCAGTTCTTC.

The CDR3 reads CASSQGTSQETQYF. Written as DNA, the CDR3 is TGCGCCAGCAGCCAAGGGACCTCCCAAGAGACCCAGTACTTC. This rearrangement joins TRBV4-1 to TRBJ2-5; D call uncertain. CDR1 is MGHRA and CDR2 is YSYEKL in the germline V gene. V was pared by 1 base and J by 1 base, with 7 bases between. The CDR3 extends over 14 amino acids.

This chain's CDR3 is CASTPQGIGYEQYF. CDR3 DNA: TGTGCCAGCACCCCACAGGGTATAGGCTACGAGCAGTACTTC. V usage is TRBV2 and J usage is TRBJ2-7, with TRBD1 as a possible D gene (6 bases). Trimming pared 7 bases from V and 3 bases from J, leaving 16 bases between. The CDR3 length is 14 residues. CDR1 SNHLY and CDR2 FYNNEI come from the germline V gene. The full variable domain, with the rest looked up from reference TRBV2 and TRBJ2-7, is EPEVTQTPSHQVTQMGQEVILRCVPISNHLYFYWYRQILGQKVEFLVSFYNNEISEKSEIFDDQFSVERPDGSNFTLKIRSTKLEDSAMYFCASTPQGIGYEQYFGPGTRLTVT.

The chain is built from TRBV19 and TRBJ1-4, with 9 positions matching TRBD1. The CDR3 contains 15 residues. V dropped 7 bases and J dropped 11; count of bases not matched to a gene: 14. Germline CDR1 LNHDA, CDR2 SQIVND (reference sequence). For the CDR3, the DNA is TGTGCCAGTACCGACCCCCGGACAGGGGATCGGAAACTGTTTTTT. Translation gives CASTDPRTGDRKLFF.

The chain joins TRBV7-3 to TRBJ2-1; no reliable D call. The ends were cut back, 1 base at V and 4 bases at J, with 8 bases in the middle. The CDR3 is 14 residues long. The germline CDR1 and CDR2 sequences are SGHTA and FQGTGA. For the CDR3, the DNA is TGTGCCAGCAGCTTAAACCTCGGTTACAATGAGCAGTTCTTC. Protein: CASSLNLGYNEQFF.

The genes are TRBV5-1 and TRBJ2-5, with D uncertain. Germline V lookup: CDR1 SGHRS, CDR2 YFSETQ. The CDR3 totals 14 residues. The V and J ends lost 4 bases and 5 bases respectively, with 15 bases between them. The DNA of the CDR3 is TGCGCCAGCAGCCTCTCGTTAAACGCGGAGACCCAGTACTTC. This sequence encodes CASSLSLNAETQYF.

This clone was found once. CDR3 DNA sequence: TGTGCCAGCAGTTACGGAGCTTTTGAGCAGTTCTTC. It encodes CASSYGAFEQFF. The V and J genes are TRBV6-6 and TRBJ2-1; the D is unclear. CDR3 length: 12 residues. Trimming stripped 2 bases from V and 9 bases from J, with 8 bases between. Germline V CDR1 and CDR2: MNHNY, SVGAGI (reference sequence).

The rearrangement joins TRBV7-9 to TRBJ2-1; no clear D gene. The CDR3 runs to 15 residues. Trimming removed 5 bases at V and 0 bases at J, with 11 bases between. The V gene's germline CDR1 is SEHNR and CDR2 FQNEAQ (reference sequence). DNA of the CDR3: TGTGCCAGCAGCCCCCCGGGCAGCTCCTACAATGAGCAGTTCTTC. This gives the protein CASSPPGSSYNEQFF.

This clone was found once. An end of the junction does not agree with germline; a read error may underlie this. This sequence joins TRBV7-7 and TRBJ2-7; 15 nucleotides align to TRBD2. The CDR3 totals 15 residues. Germline V gene sequence: CDR1 SSHAT, CDR2 FNYEAQ (reference sequence). The CDR3: CASSSGTSGRYEQYF. CDR3 DNA: TGTGCTAGCAGCTCGGGGACTAGCGGGAGGTACGAGCAGTACTTC. Full variable domain (remainder filled in from reference TRBV7-7 and TRBJ2-7): GAGVSQSPRYKVTKRGQDVTLRCDPISSHATLYWYQQALGQGPEFLTYFNYEAQPDKSGLPSDRFSAERPEGSISTLTIQRTEQRDSAMYRCASSSGTSGRYEQYFGPGTRLTVT.